This T cell receptor beta chain originates from a study of cytomegalovirus exposure and HLA in healthy donors. Study details: Earlier, 95 million to 140 million unique TCR beta sequences were recovered from some 200 million T cells by an analysis. Points from the study as a whole: Confirmation was obtained in vitro that a few CMV-associated chains are specific for CMV antigens.

This CDR3 has 17 amino acids. Per germline, CDR1 MDHEN and CDR2 SYDVKM. The trim removed 5 bases at V and 2 bases at J, leaving 10 bases unmatched. In regard to this clone: Antigen: not known.

Donors were ostensibly healthy at sampling, although undocumented immune exposures were probable. Primers included in the PCR were 60 Vbeta and 13 Jbeta primers. Sequencing was performed with immunoSEQ multiplex PCR; in TCRdb, only in-frame clones are kept and a portion is missing. The sample shows fewer than 200,000 clones, roughly 80% of them seen only once. The rearrangement joins TRBV28 to TRBJ2-7; 12 positions agree with TRBD2. This clonotype originated in a woman between 45 and 65 years old in good health and CMV-seropositive. The sequenced sample consisted of PBMCs. The CDR3 sequence is CASSVRTRTSGTYEQYF. CDR3 nucleotide sequence: TGTGCCAGCAGTGTACGAACTAGGACTAGCGGGACCTACGAGCAGTACTTC.